This T cell receptor (beta chain) was sequenced during a study of long-term antiretroviral therapy in people with HIV. General observations from the study: Within the repertoire, clones expanded before ART were dominant at all time points.

Survey-level resolution applied to immunoSEQ assay v3.0. TCRdb's copy holds only in-frame clones and misses some; the assay was immunoSEQ multiplex PCR. This table holds around 21,000 clones, over 80% found once. In regard to this clone: Its target is not known.

Germline V lookup: CDR1 SGHDT, CDR2 YYEEEE. The junction had 3 bases not matched to a gene; V was cut back by 5 bases and J by 1 base. This CDR3 has 14 amino acids. Specimen: unsorted PBMCs, collected 2.1 years after starting antiretroviral therapy. This sequence originates from a man aged 18 to 29 with HIV. The gene calls are TRBV5-6 and TRBJ1-5, with TRBD1 identical over 7 bases. Here the CDR3 DNA reads TGTGCCAGCAGGCGACAGGGAAGCAATCAGCCCCAGCATTTT. It encodes CASRRQGSNQPQHF.